Sequencing of this TCR beta chain was carried out in a study of blood T cell repertoires in COVID-19. Repertoires were generated with immunoSEQ multiplex PCR, while TCRdb's copy carries only in-frame clones and drops some. The data show some 350,000 clones, with around 87% seen just once and roughly 3.1% held by the top ten. V was cut by 7 bases and J by 7 bases, with 17 bases left in between. CDR1 and CDR2 from the germline V gene are LNHDA and SQIVND (reference sequence). The CDR3 has 14 residues. This chain links TRBV19 with TRBJ1-5; D is ambiguous. The TCR was taken from a human donor in a cohort sampled during active COVID-19. Material: peripheral blood. The CDR3 reads CASTPHEGSQPQHF. The CDR3 DNA follows: TGTGCCAGTACCCCTCACGAGGGTAGCCAGCCCCAGCATTTT.